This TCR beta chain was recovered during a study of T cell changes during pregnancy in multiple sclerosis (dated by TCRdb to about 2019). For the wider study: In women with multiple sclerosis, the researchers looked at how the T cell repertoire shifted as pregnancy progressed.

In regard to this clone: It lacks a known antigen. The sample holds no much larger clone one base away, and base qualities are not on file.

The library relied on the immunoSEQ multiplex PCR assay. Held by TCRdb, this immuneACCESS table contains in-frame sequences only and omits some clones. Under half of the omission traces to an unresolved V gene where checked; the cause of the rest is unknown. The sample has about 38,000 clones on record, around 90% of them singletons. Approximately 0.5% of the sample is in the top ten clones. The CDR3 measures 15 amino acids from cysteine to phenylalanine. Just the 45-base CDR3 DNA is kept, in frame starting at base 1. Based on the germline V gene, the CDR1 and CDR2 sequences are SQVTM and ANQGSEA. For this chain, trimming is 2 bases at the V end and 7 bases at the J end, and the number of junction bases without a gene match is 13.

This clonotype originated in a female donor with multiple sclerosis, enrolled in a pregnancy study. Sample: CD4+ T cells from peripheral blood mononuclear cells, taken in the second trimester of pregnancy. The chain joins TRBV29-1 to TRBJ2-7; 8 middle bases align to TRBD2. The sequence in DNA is TGCAGCGTTGAAAGTGCTATGAGCGGGAGAAGGGAGCAGTACTTC. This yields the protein CSVESAMSGRREQYF.